This T cell receptor (beta chain) was recorded in a study of shared clonotypes between healthy human individuals. The CDR3 is 13 residues long. Trimming took 7 bases from V and 0 from J, leaving 6 bases between them. CDR1 and CDR2 from the germline V gene are MNHNS and SASEGT. The table came from immunoSEQ multiplex PCR; TCRdb's copy has only in-frame clones and leaves some out. The table shows 2,500,000 or so clones, with more than 90% occurring only once. Sequenced material: naive CD4+ T cells sorted from blood. Sample subset: CD45RA+ positively selected. The sequence derives from a man aged 18-30 years in good health. This chain connects TRBV6-1 to TRBJ1-4; no reliable D call. CDR3 residues: CASTAATNEKLFF. The CDR3 DNA reads TGTGCCAGCACCGCGGCAACTAATGAAAAACTGTTTTTT.